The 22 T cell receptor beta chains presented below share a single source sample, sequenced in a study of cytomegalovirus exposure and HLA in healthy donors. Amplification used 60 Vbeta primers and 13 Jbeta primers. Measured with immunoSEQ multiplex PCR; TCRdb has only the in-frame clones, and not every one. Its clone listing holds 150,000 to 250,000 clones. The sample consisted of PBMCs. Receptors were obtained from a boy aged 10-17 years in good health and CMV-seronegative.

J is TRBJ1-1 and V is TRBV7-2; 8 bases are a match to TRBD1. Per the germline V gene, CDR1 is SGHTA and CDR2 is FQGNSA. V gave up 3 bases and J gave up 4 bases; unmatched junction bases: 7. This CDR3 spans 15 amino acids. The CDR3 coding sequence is TGTGCCAGCAGCTTCCAGGGGGCGGTAGGCACTGAAGCTTTCTTT. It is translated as CASSFQGAVGTEAFF.

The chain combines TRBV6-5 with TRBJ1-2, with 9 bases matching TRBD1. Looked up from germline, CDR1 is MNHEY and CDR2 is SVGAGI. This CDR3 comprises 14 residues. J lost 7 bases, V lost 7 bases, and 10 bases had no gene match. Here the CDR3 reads CASNVHRGQGGYTF. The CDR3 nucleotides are TGTGCCAGCAATGTCCACAGGGGGCAGGGTGGCTACACCTTC.

CDR3 nucleotides: TGTGCCAGCAGCGCTGGACTAGCGGAGTACGAGCAGTACTTC. It codes for CASSAGLAEYEQYF. V gene TRBV9 combines with J gene TRBJ2-7; TRBD2 matches 10 bases. Germline V CDR1 and CDR2: SGDLS, YYNGEE. The V and J ends lost 3 bases and 4 bases, in that order; junction bases with no gene match: 4. This CDR3 is built from 14 residues. Supplemented by reference TRBV9 and TRBJ2-7, the full variable domain reads DSGVTQTPKHLITATGQRVTLRCSPRSGDLSVYWYQQSLDQGLQFLIQYYNGEERAKGNILERFSAQQFPDLHSELNLSSLELGDSALYFCASSAGLAEYEQYFGPGTRLTVT.

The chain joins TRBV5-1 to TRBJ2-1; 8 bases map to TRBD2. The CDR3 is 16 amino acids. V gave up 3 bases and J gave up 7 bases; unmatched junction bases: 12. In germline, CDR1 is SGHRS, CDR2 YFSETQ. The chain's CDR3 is CASSSGLAGSLNEQFF. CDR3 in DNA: TGCGCCAGCAGCTCGGGGCTAGCGGGTTCGTTAAATGAGCAGTTCTTC.

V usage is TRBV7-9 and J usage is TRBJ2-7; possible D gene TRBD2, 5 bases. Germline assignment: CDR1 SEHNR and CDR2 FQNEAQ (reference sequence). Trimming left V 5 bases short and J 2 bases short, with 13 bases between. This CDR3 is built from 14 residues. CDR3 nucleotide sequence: TGTGCCAGCAGCCACCCTTGGGAGCCCTACGAGCAGTACTTC. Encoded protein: CASSHPWEPYEQYF.

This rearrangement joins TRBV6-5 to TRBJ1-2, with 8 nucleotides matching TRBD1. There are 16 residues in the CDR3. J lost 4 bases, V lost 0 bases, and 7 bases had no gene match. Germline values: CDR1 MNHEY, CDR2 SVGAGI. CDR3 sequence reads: CASSYSGQGQGYGYTF. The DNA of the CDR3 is TGTGCCAGCAGTTACTCGGGTCAAGGACAGGGCTATGGCTACACCTTC.

CDR3 DNA: TGTGCCAGCAGTTCTACCGTAGCTGAAGCTTTCTTT. Translation: CASSSTVAEAFF. This chain links TRBV6-5 with TRBJ1-1; D ambiguous. The CDR3 length is 12 residues. V lost 4 bases, J lost 6 bases, and 9 bases lay in between. The germline V gene encodes CDR1 MNHEY and CDR2 SVGAGI.

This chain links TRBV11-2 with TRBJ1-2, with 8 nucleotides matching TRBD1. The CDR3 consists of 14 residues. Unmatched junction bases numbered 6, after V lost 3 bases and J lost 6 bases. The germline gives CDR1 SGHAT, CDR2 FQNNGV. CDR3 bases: TGTGCCAGCAGCTTCCGGACAGGGTCGGATGGCTACACCTTC. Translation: CASSFRTGSDGYTF.

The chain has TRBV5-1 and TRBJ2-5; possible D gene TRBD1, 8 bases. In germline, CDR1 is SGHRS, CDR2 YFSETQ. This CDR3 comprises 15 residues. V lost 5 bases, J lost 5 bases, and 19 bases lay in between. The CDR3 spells CASSSPDREGETQYF. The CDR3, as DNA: TGCGCCAGCAGTTCCCCGGACAGGGAGGGCGAGACCCAGTACTTC.

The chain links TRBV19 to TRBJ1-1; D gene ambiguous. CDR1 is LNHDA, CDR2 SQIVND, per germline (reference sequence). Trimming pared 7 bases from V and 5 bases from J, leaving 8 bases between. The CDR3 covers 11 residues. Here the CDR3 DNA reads TGTGCCAGTACTCGCCGGACTGAAGCTTTCTTT. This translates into CASTRRTEAFF. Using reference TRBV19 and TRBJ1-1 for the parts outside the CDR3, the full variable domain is DGGITQSPKYLFRKEGQNVTLSCEQNLNHDAMYWYRQDPGQGLRLIYYSQIVNDFQKGDIAEGYSVSREKKESFPLTVTSAQKNPTAFYLCASTRRTEAFFGQGTRLTVV.

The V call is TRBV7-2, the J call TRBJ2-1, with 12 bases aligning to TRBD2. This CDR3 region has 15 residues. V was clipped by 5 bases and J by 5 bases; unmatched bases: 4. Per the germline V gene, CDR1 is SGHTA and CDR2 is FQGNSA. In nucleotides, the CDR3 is TGTGCCAGCAGCCCAAGACTAGCGGGGGACAATGAGCAGTTCTTC. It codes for CASSPRLAGDNEQFF.

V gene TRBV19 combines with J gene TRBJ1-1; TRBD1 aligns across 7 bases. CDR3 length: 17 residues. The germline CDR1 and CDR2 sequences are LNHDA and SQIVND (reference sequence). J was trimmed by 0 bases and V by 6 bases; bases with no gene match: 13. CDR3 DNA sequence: TGTGCCAGTAGACCAGGAAAACCGGGACAGCTGAACACTGAAGCTTTCTTT. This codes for CASRPGKPGQLNTEAFF.

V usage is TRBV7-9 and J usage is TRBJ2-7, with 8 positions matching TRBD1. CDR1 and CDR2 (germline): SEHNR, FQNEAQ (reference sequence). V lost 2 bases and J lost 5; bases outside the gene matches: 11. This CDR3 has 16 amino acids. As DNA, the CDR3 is TGTGCCAGCAGCTTACCAACCTCACCAGGGGGCCACGAGCAGTACTTC. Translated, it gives CASSLPTSPGGHEQYF.

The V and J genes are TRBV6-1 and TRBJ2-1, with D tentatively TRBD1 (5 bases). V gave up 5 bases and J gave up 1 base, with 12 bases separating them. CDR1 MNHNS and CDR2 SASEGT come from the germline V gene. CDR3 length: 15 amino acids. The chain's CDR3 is CASSTPDSSYNEQFF. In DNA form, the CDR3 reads TGTGCCAGCAGTACTCCAGACAGTTCCTACAATGAGCAGTTCTTC.

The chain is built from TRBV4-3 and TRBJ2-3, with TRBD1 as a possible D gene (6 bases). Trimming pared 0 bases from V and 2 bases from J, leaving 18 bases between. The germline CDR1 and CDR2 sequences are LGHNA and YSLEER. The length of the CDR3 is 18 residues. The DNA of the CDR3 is TGCGCCAGCAGCCAAGACAGGGGTCATACCTTACCCACAGATACGCAGTATTTT. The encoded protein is CASSQDRGHTLPTDTQYF.

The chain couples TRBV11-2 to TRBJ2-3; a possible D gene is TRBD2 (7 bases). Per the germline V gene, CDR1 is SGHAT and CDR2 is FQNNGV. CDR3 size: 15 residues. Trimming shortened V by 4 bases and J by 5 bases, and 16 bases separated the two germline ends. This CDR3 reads CASSSIRGGLDTQYF. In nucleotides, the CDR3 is TGTGCCAGCAGCTCTATTAGGGGGGGTTTAGATACGCAGTATTTT.

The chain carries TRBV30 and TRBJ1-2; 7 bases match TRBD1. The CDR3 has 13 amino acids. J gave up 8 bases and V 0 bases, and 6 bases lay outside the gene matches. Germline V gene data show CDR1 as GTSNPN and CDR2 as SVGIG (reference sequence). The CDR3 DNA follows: TGTGCCTGGAGTGTTGGGACAGTGGGGGGCTACACCTTC. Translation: CAWSVGTVGGYTF.

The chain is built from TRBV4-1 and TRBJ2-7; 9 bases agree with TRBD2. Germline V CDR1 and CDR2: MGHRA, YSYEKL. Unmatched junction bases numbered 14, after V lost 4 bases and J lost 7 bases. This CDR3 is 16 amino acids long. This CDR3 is CASSLWASGASEEQYF. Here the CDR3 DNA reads TGCGCCAGCAGCCTCTGGGCTAGCGGGGCTTCGGAAGAGCAGTACTTC.

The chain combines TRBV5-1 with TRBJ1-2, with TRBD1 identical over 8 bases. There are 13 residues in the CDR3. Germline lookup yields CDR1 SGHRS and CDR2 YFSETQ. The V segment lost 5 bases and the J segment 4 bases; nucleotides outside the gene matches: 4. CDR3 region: CASSSGQGYGYTF. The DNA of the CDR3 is TGCGCCAGCAGTTCTGGACAGGGCTATGGCTACACCTTC.

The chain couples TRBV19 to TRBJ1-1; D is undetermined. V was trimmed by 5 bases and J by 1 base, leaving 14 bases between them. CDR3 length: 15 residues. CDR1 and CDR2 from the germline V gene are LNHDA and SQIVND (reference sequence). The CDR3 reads CASSFYPGENTEAFF. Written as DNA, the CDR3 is TGTGCCAGTAGTTTTTATCCGGGAGAGAACACTGAAGCTTTCTTT.

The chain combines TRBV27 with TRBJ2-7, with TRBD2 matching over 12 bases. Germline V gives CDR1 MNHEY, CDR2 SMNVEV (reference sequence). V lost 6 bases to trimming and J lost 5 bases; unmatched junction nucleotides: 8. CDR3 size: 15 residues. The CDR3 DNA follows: TGTGCCAGCAGCTCGGGACTAGCGGGTCGTAACGAGCAGTACTTC. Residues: CASSSGLAGRNEQYF.

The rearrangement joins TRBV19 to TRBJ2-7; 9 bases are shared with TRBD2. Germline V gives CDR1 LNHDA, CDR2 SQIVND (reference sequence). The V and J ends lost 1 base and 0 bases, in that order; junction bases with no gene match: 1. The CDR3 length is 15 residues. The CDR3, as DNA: TGTGCCAGTAGTATAGGCGGGGGGGCCTCCTACGAGCAGTACTTC. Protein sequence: CASSIGGGASYEQYF.